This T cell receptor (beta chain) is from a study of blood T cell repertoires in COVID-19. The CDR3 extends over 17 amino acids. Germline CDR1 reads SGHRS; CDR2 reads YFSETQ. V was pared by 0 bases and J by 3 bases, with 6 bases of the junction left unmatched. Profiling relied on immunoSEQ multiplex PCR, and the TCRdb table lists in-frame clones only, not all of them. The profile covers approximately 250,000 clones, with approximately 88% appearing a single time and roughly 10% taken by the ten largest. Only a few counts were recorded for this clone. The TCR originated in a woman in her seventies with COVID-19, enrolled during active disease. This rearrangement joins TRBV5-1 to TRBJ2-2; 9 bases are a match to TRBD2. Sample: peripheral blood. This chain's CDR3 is CASSLGPREGYTGELFF. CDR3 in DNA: TGCGCCAGCAGCTTGGGGCCGCGGGAGGGTTACACCGGGGAGCTGTTTTTT.